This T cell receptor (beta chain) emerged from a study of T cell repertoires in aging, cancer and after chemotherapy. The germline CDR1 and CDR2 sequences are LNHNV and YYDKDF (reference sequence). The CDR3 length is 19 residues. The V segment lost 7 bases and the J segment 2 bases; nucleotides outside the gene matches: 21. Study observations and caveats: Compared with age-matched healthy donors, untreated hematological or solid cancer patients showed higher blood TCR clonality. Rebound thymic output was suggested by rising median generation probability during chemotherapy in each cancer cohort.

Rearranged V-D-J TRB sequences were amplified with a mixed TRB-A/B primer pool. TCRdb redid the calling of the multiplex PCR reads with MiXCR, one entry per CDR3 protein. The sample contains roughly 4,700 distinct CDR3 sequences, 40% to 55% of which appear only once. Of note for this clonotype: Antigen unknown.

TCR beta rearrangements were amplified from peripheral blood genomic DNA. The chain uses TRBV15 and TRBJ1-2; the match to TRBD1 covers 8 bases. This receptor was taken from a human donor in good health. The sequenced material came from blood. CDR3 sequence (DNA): TGTGCCACCACACAGGGGGGTGGCAGGGGAAGATTTCGGAACTATGGCTACACCTTC. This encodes CATTQGGGRGRFRNYGYTF.